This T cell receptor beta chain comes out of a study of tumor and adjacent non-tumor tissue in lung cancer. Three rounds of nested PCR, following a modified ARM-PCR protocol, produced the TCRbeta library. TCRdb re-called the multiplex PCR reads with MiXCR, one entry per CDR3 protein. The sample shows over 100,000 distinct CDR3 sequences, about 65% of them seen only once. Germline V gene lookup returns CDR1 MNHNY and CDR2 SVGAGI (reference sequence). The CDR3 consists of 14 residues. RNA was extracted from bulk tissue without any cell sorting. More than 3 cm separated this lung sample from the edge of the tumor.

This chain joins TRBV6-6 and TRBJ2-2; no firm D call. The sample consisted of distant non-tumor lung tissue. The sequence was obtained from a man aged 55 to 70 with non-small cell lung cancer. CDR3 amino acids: CATSHGANTGELFF. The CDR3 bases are TGTGCAACCAGTCACGGCGCGAACACCGGGGAGCTGTTTTTT.